One and the same sample provided the 11 T cell receptor beta chains below, sequenced in a study of blood T cell repertoires in COVID-19. TCRdb keeps only in-frame clones here, not all; method: immunoSEQ multiplex PCR. This table has approximately 300,000 clones, about 88% appearing once. Sequenced material: PBMCs or T cells enriched from blood (not recorded which). Receptors were obtained from a man in his 60s who had recovered from COVID-19.

The chain uses TRBV1 and TRBJ2-7; TRBD2 is the table's D call and was not checked against the DNA. TRBV1 corresponds to a pseudogene. There are 12 residues in the CDR3. This CDR3 reads CTSSHRRNEQYF. The CDR3 DNA reads as TGCACCAGCAGCCACCGGAGGAACGAGCAGTACTTC.

The chain employs TRBV5-4 and TRBJ2-3; 7 bases are a match to TRBD2. The CDR3 totals 13 residues. V trimming: 1 base; J trimming: 5 bases; junction bases outside the gene matches: 1. Per the germline V gene, CDR1 is SGHNT and CDR2 is YYREEE (reference sequence). The CDR3 reads CASSLRGEDTQYF. CDR3 nucleotides: TGTGCCAGCAGCTTGCGGGGGGAAGATACGCAGTATTTT.

The CDR3 sequence: CASSERAYGVSSYNEQFF. CDR3 nucleotide sequence: TGTGCCAGCAGTGAACGTGCCTACGGGGTAAGCTCCTACAATGAGCAGTTCTTC. This chain links TRBV6-1 with TRBJ2-1; D is possibly TRBD2 (5 bases). Germline CDR1 MNHNS, CDR2 SASEGT. This CDR3 has 18 amino acids. V was shortened by 2 bases and J by 0 bases, with 17 bases between the two germline ends.

The chain combines TRBV5-1 with TRBJ2-5; 7 nucleotides line up with TRBD1. CDR1 SGHRS and CDR2 YFSETQ come from the germline V gene. V was clipped by 4 bases and J by 1 base; unmatched bases: 4. This CDR3 is 14 amino acids long. The CDR3: CASSLYRGQETQYF. Here the CDR3 DNA reads TGCGCCAGCAGCCTGTACAGGGGCCAAGAGACCCAGTACTTC.

This chain uses TRBV6-5 with TRBJ1-6, with a possible D match to TRBD1 (6 bases). This CDR3 region has 13 residues. V dropped 6 bases and J dropped 7 bases, with 10 bases sitting between them. CDR1 and CDR2 from the germline V gene are MNHEY and SVGAGI. This chain's CDR3 is CASRNRDNSPLHF. For the CDR3, the DNA is TGTGCCAGCAGGAACAGGGACAATTCACCCCTCCACTTT.

The J gene is TRBJ1-6, the V gene TRBV30, with a tentative D call TRBD1 (6 bases). The CDR3 spans 12 residues. Germline V CDR1 and CDR2: GTSNPN, SVGIG (reference sequence). Trimming removed 4 bases from V and 7 bases from J, with 8 bases in between. The CDR3: CAWNRVNSPLHF. Here the CDR3 DNA reads TGTGCCTGGAACAGGGTAAATTCACCCCTCCACTTT.

Written as DNA, the CDR3 is TGTGCCAGCAGTGAAGCCGAGAGGTCAGCCGGGGAGCTGTTTTTT. It yields the protein CASSEAERSAGELFF. This chain links TRBV2 with TRBJ2-2, with D unresolved. Germline V gives CDR1 SNHLY, CDR2 FYNNEI. This CDR3 has 15 residues. The V end lost 0 bases, the J end lost 6 bases, and 11 bases lay between the germline ends.

V is TRBV27 and J is TRBJ2-1, with D hard to call. The CDR3 covers 13 residues. Between the trimmed V and J ends, which lost 4 bases and 9 bases, there was a span of 13 bases. Germline values: CDR1 MNHEY, CDR2 SMNVEV (reference sequence). In DNA form, the CDR3 reads TGTGCCAGCAGTTCCCCCGAGGCTGGTGAGCAGTTCTTC. This codes for CASSSPEAGEQFF.

V usage is TRBV6-1 and J usage is TRBJ2-1, with 9 bases that match TRBD2. This CDR3 has 16 residues. The germline CDR1 and CDR2 sequences are MNHNS and SASEGT. The junction had 8 bases not matched to a gene; V was cut back by 0 bases and J by 8 bases. The CDR3 DNA follows: TGTGCCAGCAGTGAAGCGATCAGCGGGAGGTACGATGAGCAGTTCTTC. Protein: CASSEAISGRYDEQFF.

This chain links TRBV2 with TRBJ2-4; the match to TRBD2 covers 7 bases. Trimming cost V 11 bases and J 0 bases; bases outside gene matches: 10. The CDR3 has 15 amino acids. The germline gives CDR1 SNHLY, CDR2 FYNNEI. CDR3 sequence (DNA): TGTGCCGTCCAAATCGGGGGGAGAGCCAAAAACATTCAGTACTTC. It codes for CAVQIGGRAKNIQYF.

V is TRBV10-3 and J is TRBJ1-5; D is ambiguous. Germline assignment: CDR1 ENHRY and CDR2 SYGVKD. Trimming removed 0 bases from V and 7 bases from J, with 4 bases in between. The CDR3 has 12 residues. Here the CDR3 reads CAISESMQPQHF. The CDR3 coding sequence is TGTGCCATCAGTGAGTCTATGCAGCCCCAGCATTTT.